These 17 T cell receptor beta chains share one sample of origin, sequenced in a study of shared clonotypes between healthy human individuals. This table comes from immunoSEQ multiplex PCR, and its TCRdb copy is limited to in-frame clones, with some not included. The data contain about a million clones, 65% to 80% of them singletons. The sequenced sample consisted of memory CD4+ T cells sorted from blood. The subset denotes: CD45RA-negative fraction. The source of these receptors is a man between 18 and 35 years old in good health.

There are many counts of this clone. The chain carries TRBV6-1 and TRBJ2-7; D is unresolved. Trimming left V 6 bases short and J 0 bases short, with 12 bases between. The germline V gene has CDR1 MNHNS and CDR2 SASEGT. The CDR3 has 14 residues. DNA for the CDR3: TGTGCCAGCAGAGTCCAATTGGGCTCCTACGAGCAGTACTTC. This codes for CASRVQLGSYEQYF.

V is TRBV9 and J is TRBJ1-6, with 8 bases lining up with TRBD1. The V segment lost 3 bases and the J segment 7 bases; nucleotides outside the gene matches: 6. Germline CDR1 SGDLS, CDR2 YYNGEE. CDR3 length: 15 amino acids. In nucleotides, the CDR3 is TGTGCCAGCAGCGGTACGGGACAGGTCAATTCACCCCTCCACTTT. Its translation: CASSGTGQVNSPLHF.

In its sample, this clone was seen a few times. The V call is TRBV6-1, the J call TRBJ2-6; D not certain. Between the trimmed V and J ends, which lost 4 bases and 4 bases, there was a span of 14 bases. The CDR3 consists of 16 residues. Germline CDR1 and CDR2: MNHNS and SASEGT. The CDR3, as DNA: TGTGCCAGCAGTGGGGGAAGAGGAGCCGGGGCCAACGTCCTGACTTTC. Protein sequence: CASSGGRGAGANVLTF.

As regards this clone: The same CDR3 is also encoded by other DNA sequences in this sample. The chain is built from TRBV30 and TRBJ1-1; D call uncertain. The germline V gene has CDR1 GTSNPN and CDR2 SVGIG (reference sequence). CDR3 length equals 12 residues. V was trimmed by 5 bases and J by 1 base, leaving 8 bases between them. In nucleotides, the CDR3 is TGTGCCTGGGGAGGTCAGAACACTGAAGCTTTCTTT. Its translation: CAWGGQNTEAFF.

This clone was seen more than once but under ten times. The chain uses TRBV5-1 and TRBJ1-5, with 9 nucleotides matching TRBD1. Trimming removed 3 bases from V and 3 bases from J; junction bases left unmatched: 4. This CDR3 is 15 amino acids long. CDR1 and CDR2 (germline): SGHRS, YFSETQ. CDR3 DNA: TGCGCCAGCAGCTGGACAGGGGCGTACAATCAGCCCCAGCATTTT. Translated: CASSWTGAYNQPQHF. Looking up the rest from reference TRBV5-1 and TRBJ1-5 gives the full variable domain: KAGVTQTPRYLIKTRGQQVTLSCSPISGHRSVSWYQQTPGQGLQFLFEYFSETQRNKGNFPGRFSGRQFSNSRSEMNVSTLELGDSALYLCASSWTGAYNQPQHFGDGTRLSIL.

V gene TRBV10-2 combines with J gene TRBJ2-5, with D possibly being TRBD2 (6 bases). The better agreement between TRBJ2-7 and the DNA end casts doubt on the J call. Germline values: CDR1 WSHSY, CDR2 SAAADI. The length of the CDR3 is 13 residues. This chain's CDR3 is CASSDRTTYEQYF. CDR3 DNA sequence: TGCGCCAGCAGTGATAGGACTACCTACGAGCAGTACTTC.

This clone has just a few counts. V and J are TRBV4-2 and TRBJ1-4; D call uncertain. Per germline, CDR1 LGHNA and CDR2 YNFKEQ. This CDR3 comprises 13 residues. V was shortened by 4 bases and J by 7 bases, with 10 bases between the two germline ends. DNA for the CDR3: TGTGCCAGCAGCCCCCCCCGGGGTGAAAAACTGTTTTTT. It codes for CASSPPRGEKLFF.

The chain carries TRBV5-6 and TRBJ1-1, with TRBD1 identical over 8 bases. V dropped 5 bases and J dropped 2; count of bases not matched to a gene: 11. This CDR3 is 16 amino acids long. From germline, CDR1 is SGHDT and CDR2 YYEEEE. The CDR3 coding sequence is TGTGCCAGCAGTCTGGACAGGGTGTCGAGAAACACTGAAGCTTTCTTT. Protein product: CASSLDRVSRNTEAFF.

The V gene is TRBV6-1, the J gene TRBJ2-7; 7 positions match TRBD1. The CDR3 contains 14 residues. In germline, CDR1 is MNHNS, CDR2 SASEGT. V trimming: 8 bases; J trimming: 1 base; junction bases outside the gene matches: 8. The DNA of the CDR3 is TGTGCCAGCTTCCACAGGGGAAAGTCCTACGAGCAGTACTTC. As protein: CASFHRGKSYEQYF.

This clone was recorded a few times. The same CDR3 is also encoded by other DNA sequences in this sample. V usage is TRBV5-1 and J usage is TRBJ2-3, with D unresolved. V shed 2 bases and J shed 2 bases, with 6 bases lying between them. Germline CDR1 is SGHRS and CDR2 is YFSETQ. This CDR3 has 13 amino acids. CDR3 bases: TGCGCCAGCAGCTTAGGGCCCACAGATACGCAGTATTTT. Its protein is CASSLGPTDTQYF.

The chain links TRBV2 to TRBJ1-2; 7 nucleotides align to TRBD1. In germline, CDR1 is SNHLY, CDR2 FYNNEI. This CDR3 is 13 amino acids long. With 5 bases clipped from V and 5 bases from J, the junction kept 5 bases outside the gene matches. The CDR3 protein is CASSPDRLYGYTF. DNA of the CDR3: TGTGCCAGCAGTCCGGACAGGCTATATGGCTACACCTTC.

This clone was seen a few times. This chain joins TRBV5-4 and TRBJ2-4; TRBD2 matches 13 bases. CDR1 and CDR2 (germline): SGHNT, YYREEE (reference sequence). The CDR3 is made up of 18 amino acids. V shed 3 bases, J shed 0 bases, and the junction held 6 bases outside the gene matches. The CDR3 DNA is TGTGCCAGCAGCTCAGGGACTAGCGGGAAAGCAGCCAAAAACATTCAGTACTTC. Amino acids: CASSSGTSGKAAKNIQYF. The whole variable domain, filled in from reference TRBV5-4 and TRBJ2-4, reads ETGVTQSPTHLIKTRGQQVTLRCSSQSGHNTVSWYQQALGQGPQFIFQYYREEENGRGNFPPRFSGLQFPNYSSELNVNALELDDSALYLCASSSGTSGKAAKNIQYFGAGTRLSVL.

This sequence joins TRBV28 and TRBJ1-1, with D unresolved. CDR3 length: 14 amino acids. With 5 bases removed from V and 0 bases from J, the gap between germline ends came to 10 bases. CDR1 MDHEN and CDR2 SYDVKM come from the germline V gene. DNA of the CDR3: TGTGCCAGCAGTGCCCCCATGATGAACACTGAAGCTTTCTTT. Translated, it gives CASSAPMMNTEAFF.

The count of this clone is one. The chain is built from TRBV2 and TRBJ1-2; D uncertain. This CDR3 is built from 11 residues. Trimming cost V 6 bases and J 6 bases, with 8 bases left between them. Germline-derived CDR1 and CDR2 are SNHLY and FYNNEI. This CDR3 reads CASSLTDGYTF. Written as DNA, the CDR3 is TGTGCCAGCAGCCTGACGGATGGCTACACCTTC.

The genes are TRBV7-9 and TRBJ2-2, with 9 bases that match TRBD1. V lost 5 bases to trimming and J lost 2 bases; unmatched junction nucleotides: 6. Germline CDR1 SEHNR, CDR2 FQNEAQ (reference sequence). The CDR3 has 16 amino acids. CDR3 region: CASSERQGVNTGELFF. The CDR3 nucleotides read TGTGCCAGCAGCGAACGACAGGGGGTTAACACCGGGGAGCTGTTTTTT.

The rearrangement links TRBV5-1 to TRBJ1-4; D is uncertain. Germline V CDR1 and CDR2: SGHRS, YFSETQ. The CDR3 runs 14 residues. V gave up 0 bases and J gave up 6 bases, with 9 bases separating them. The CDR3 DNA reads as TGCGCCAGCAGCTTGGACAGCTCGGATGAAAAACTGTTTTTT. Amino acid sequence: CASSLDSSDEKLFF.

The J gene is TRBJ1-1, the V gene TRBV10-3; no firm D call. CDR1 is ENHRY and CDR2 is SYGVKD in the germline V gene. V lost 9 bases and J lost 2, with 13 bases in between. The CDR3 has 13 residues. The CDR3 is CAIRWGENTEAFF. CDR3 DNA: TGTGCCATTCGGTGGGGAGAAAACACTGAAGCTTTCTTT.